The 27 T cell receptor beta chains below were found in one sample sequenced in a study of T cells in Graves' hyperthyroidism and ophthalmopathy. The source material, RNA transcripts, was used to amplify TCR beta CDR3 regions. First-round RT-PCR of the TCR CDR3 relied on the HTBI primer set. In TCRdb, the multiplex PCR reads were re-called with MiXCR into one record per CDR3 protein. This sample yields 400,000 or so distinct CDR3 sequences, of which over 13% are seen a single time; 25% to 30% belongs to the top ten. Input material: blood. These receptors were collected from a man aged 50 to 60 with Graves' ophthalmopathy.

The CDR3 loop reads CASSVGRINHQPQHF. CDR3 in DNA: TGTGCCAGTAGCGTCGGACGGATTAACCATCAGCCCCAGCATTTT. The gene calls are TRBV19 and TRBJ1-5; D unclear. The CDR3 totals 15 residues. The germline V and J ends were trimmed by 6 bases and 5 bases, with 17 bases remaining between them. The germline V gene encodes CDR1 LNHDA and CDR2 SQIVND (reference sequence).

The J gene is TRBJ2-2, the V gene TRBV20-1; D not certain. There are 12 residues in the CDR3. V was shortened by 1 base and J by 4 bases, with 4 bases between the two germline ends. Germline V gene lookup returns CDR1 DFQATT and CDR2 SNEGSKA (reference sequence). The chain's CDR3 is CSARGPTGELFF. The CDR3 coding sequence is TGCAGTGCTAGAGGCCCCACCGGGGAGCTGTTTTTT.

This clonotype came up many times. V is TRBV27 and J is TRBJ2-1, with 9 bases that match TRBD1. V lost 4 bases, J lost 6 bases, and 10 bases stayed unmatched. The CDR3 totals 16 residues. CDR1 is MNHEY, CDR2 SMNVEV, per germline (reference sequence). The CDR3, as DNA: TGTGCCAGCAGTTCTATTACCGGGACAGGGATCAATGAGCAGTTCTTC. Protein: CASSSITGTGINEQFF.

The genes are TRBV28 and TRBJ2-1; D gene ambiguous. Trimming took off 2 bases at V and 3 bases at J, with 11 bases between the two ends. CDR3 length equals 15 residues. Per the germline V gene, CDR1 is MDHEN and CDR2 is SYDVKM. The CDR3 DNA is TGTGCCAGCAGTTTAATTCTGGGCCTCTACAATGAGCAGTTCTTC. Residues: CASSLILGLYNEQFF.

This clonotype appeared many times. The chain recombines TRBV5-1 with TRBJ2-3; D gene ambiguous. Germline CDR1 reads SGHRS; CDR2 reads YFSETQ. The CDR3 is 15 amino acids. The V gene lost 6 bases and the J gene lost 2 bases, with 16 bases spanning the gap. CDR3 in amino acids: CASNVSGDTTDTQYF. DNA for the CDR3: TGCGCCAGCAATGTATCTGGAGATACCACAGATACGCAGTATTTT.

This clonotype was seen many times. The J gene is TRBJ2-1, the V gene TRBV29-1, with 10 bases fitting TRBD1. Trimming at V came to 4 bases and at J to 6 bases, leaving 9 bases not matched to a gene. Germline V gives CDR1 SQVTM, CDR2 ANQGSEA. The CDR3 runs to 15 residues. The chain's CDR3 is CSVAVRDRGPNEQFF. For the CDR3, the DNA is TGCAGCGTTGCTGTCCGGGACAGGGGACCCAATGAGCAGTTCTTC.

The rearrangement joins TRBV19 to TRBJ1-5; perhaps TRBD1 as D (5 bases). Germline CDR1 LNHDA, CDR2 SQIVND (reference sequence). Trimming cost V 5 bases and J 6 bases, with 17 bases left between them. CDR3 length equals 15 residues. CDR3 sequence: CASSPMGGIGQPQHF. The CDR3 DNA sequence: TGTGCCAGTAGTCCAATGGGGGGAATCGGTCAGCCCCAGCATTTT.

The CDR3: CASSPLGRLYEQYF. As DNA, the CDR3 is TGTGCCAGCAGCCCCCTGGGACGGCTCTACGAGCAGTACTTC. The chain links TRBV11-2 to TRBJ2-7, with D tentatively TRBD1 or TRBD2 (5 bases each). Per germline, CDR1 SGHAT and CDR2 FQNNGV. V was shortened by 5 bases and J by 3 bases, with 14 bases between the two germline ends. The CDR3 covers 14 residues.

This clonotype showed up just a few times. The CDR3 loop is CASSQPVLAGVTDTQYF. The DNA of the CDR3 is TGCGCCAGCAGCCAGCCCGTACTAGCGGGAGTAACAGATACGCAGTATTTT. The chain joins TRBV4-1 to TRBJ2-3, with TRBD2 matching 11 bases. This CDR3 is built from 17 residues. Trimming cost V 3 bases and J 3 bases; bases outside gene matches: 8. Germline values: CDR1 MGHRA, CDR2 YSYEKL.

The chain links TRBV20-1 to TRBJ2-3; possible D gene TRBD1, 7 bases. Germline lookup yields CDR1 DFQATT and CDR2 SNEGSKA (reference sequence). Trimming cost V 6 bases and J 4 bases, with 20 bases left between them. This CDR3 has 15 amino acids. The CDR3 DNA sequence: TGCAGTGCCCAGGGGGGCAGGCCCCTGGCAGATACGCAGTATTTT. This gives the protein CSAQGGRPLADTQYF.

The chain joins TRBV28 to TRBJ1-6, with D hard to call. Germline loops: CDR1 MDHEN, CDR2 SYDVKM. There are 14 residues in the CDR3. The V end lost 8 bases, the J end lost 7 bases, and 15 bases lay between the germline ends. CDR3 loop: CASVEQAKNSPLHF. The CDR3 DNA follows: TGTGCCAGCGTGGAGCAGGCAAAAAATTCACCCCTCCACTTT.

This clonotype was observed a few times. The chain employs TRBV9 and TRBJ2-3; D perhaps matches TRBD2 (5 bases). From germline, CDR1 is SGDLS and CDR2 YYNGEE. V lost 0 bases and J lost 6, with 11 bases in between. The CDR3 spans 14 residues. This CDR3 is CASSVEAGRDTQYF. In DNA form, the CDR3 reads TGTGCCAGCAGCGTAGAGGCGGGCCGGGATACGCAGTATTTT.

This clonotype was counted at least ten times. The CDR3 bases are TGTGCCAGCCGCCCAGTTTTCTCGCTCGGGACAGGCACCACTTTCTTT. As protein: CASRPVFSLGTGTTFF. The rearrangement links TRBV12-3 or TRBV12-4 to TRBJ1-1, with 8 bases that match TRBD1. V lost 8 bases, J lost 12 bases, and 23 bases stayed unmatched. CDR3 length: 16 residues.

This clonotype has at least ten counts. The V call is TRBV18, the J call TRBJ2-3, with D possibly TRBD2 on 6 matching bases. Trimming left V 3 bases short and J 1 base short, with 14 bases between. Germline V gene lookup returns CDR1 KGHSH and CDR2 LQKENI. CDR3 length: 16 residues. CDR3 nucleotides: TGTGCCAGCTCACCGACAAAGATAGCGGGCACAGATACGCAGTATTTT. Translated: CASSPTKIAGTDTQYF.

This chain's CDR3 is CASRGGQNTDTQYF. Here the CDR3 DNA reads TGCGCCTCACGAGGGGGCCAGAACACAGATACGCAGTATTTT. The gene calls are TRBV5-1 and TRBJ2-3, with TRBD1 matching over 7 bases. This CDR3 spans 14 amino acids. J lost 2 bases, V lost 10 bases, and 10 bases had no gene match. Germline values: CDR1 SGHRS, CDR2 YFSETQ. The entire variable domain, with the rest obtained from reference TRBV5-1 and TRBJ2-3, is as follows: KAGVTQTPRYLIKTRGQQVTLSCSPISGHRSVSWYQQTPGQGLQFLFEYFSETQRNKGNFPGRFSGRQFSNSRSEMNVSTLELGDSALYLCASRGGQNTDTQYFGPGTRLTVL.

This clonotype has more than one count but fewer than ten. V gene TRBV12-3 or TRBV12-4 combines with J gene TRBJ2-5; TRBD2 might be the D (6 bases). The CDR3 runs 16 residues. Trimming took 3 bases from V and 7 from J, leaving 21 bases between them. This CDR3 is CASSLYSQTGVGTQYF. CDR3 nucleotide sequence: TGTGCCAGCAGTTTGTATTCCCAAACGGGGGTCGGGACCCAGTACTTC.

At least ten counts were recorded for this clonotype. CDR3 nucleotides: TGCAGTGCTGATTCGGATGCGAGCTCCTACGAGCAGTACTTC. It encodes CSADSDASSYEQYF. The chain combines TRBV20-1 with TRBJ2-7; D is unclear. The germline CDR1 and CDR2 sequences are DFQATT and SNEGSKA (reference sequence). Trimming took off 5 bases at V and 0 bases at J, with 14 bases between the two ends. This CDR3 is built from 14 residues.

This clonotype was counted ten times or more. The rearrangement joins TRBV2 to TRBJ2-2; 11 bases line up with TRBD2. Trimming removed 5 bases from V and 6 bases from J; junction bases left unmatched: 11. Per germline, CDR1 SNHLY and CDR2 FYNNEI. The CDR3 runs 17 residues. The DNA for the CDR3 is TGTGCCAGCAGTACTAGCGGGAGTAGGAGTGGTGCCGGGGAGCTGTTTTTT. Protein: CASSTSGSRSGAGELFF.

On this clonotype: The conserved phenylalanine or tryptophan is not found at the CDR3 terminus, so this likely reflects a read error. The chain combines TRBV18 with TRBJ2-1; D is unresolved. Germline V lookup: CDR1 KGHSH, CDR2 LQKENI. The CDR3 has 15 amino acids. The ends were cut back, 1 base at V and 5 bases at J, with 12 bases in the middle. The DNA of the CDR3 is TGTGCCAGCTCACCACTCGCTCTTCGGAACAATGAGCAGTTCCTC. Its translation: CASSPLALRNNEQFL.

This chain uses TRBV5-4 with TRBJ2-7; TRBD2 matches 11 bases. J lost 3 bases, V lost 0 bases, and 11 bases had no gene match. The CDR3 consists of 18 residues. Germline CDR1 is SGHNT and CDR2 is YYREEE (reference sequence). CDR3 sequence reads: CASSLVGSSGRSSYEQYF. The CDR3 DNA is TGTGCCAGCAGCTTGGTAGGGTCTAGCGGGAGGAGTAGCTACGAGCAGTACTTC.

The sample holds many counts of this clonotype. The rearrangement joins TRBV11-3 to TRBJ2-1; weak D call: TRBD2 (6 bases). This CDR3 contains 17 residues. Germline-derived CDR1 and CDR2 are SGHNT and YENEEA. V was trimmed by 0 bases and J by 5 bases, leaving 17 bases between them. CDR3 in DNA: TGTGCCAGCAGCTTAGAACGTAGCGGAAGCCCAGACAATGAGCAGTTCTTC. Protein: CASSLERSGSPDNEQFF.

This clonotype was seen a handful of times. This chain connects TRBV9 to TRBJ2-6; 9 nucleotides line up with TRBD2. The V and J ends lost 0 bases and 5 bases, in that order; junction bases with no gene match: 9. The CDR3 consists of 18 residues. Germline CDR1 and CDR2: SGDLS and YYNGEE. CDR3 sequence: CASSVVGGREDRANVLTF. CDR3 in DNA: TGTGCCAGCAGCGTAGTTGGCGGGAGGGAAGACAGGGCCAACGTCCTGACTTTC.

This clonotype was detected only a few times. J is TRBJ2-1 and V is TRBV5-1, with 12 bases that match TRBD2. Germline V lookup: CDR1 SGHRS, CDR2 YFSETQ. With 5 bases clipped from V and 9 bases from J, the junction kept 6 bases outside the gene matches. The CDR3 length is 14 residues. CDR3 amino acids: CASSTGLAGLEQFF. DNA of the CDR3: TGCGCCAGCAGTACGGGACTAGCGGGCCTTGAGCAGTTCTTC. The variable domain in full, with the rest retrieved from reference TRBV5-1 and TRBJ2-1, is KAGVTQTPRYLIKTRGQQVTLSCSPISGHRSVSWYQQTPGQGLQFLFEYFSETQRNKGNFPGRFSGRQFSNSRSEMNVSTLELGDSALYLCASSTGLAGLEQFFGPGTRLTVL.

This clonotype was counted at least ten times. CDR3 bases: TGCAGCGTTGCGGCCGGGACAGGGAAAGAGACCCAGTACTTC. Its translation is CSVAAGTGKETQYF. The genes are TRBV29-1 and TRBJ2-5; 9 bases match TRBD1. From germline, CDR1 is SQVTM and CDR2 ANQGSEA. CDR3 size: 14 residues. V lost 4 bases to trimming and J lost 3 bases; unmatched junction nucleotides: 6.

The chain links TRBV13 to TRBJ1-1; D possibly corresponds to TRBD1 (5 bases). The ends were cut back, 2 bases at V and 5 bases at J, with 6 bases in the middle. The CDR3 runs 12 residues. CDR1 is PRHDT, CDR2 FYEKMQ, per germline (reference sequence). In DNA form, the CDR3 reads TGTGCCAGCAGCTTAAGACAGACTGAAGCTTTCTTT. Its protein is CASSLRQTEAFF.

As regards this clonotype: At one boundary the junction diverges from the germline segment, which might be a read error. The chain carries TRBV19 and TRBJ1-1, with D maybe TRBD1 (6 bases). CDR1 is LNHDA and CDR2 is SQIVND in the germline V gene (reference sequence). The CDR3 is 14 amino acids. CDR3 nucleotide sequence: TGTGCCAGTAGTACAGGGGTACGGAACATTGAAGCTTTCTTT. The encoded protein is CASSTGVRNIEAFF.

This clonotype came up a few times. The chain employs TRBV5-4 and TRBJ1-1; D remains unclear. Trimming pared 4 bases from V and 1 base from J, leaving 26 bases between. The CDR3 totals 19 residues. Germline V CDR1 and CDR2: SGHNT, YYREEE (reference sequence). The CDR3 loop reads CASSQPWRTEDGENTEAFF. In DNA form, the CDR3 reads TGTGCCAGCAGCCAACCTTGGCGTACCGAAGACGGGGAGAACACTGAAGCTTTCTTT. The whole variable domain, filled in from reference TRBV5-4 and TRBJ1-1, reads ETGVTQSPTHLIKTRGQQVTLRCSSQSGHNTVSWYQQALGQGPQFIFQYYREEENGRGNFPPRFSGLQFPNYSSELNVNALELDDSALYLCASSQPWRTEDGENTEAFFGQGTRLTVV.